The 16 T cell receptor beta chains below were found in one sample sequenced in a study of identical twins' blood T cells (dated by TCRdb to the early 2010s). The library was generated by 5' RACE. The run used an Illumina Genome Analyzer IIx. TCRdb reran the public reads through fastp at Q25 and MiXCR, keeping productive beta chains. One record per CDR3 amino acid sequence lists the most common genes and DNA. The table for this sample lists 350,000 to 450,000 distinct CDR3 sequences; under 30% of them were counted only once. Together, the top ten hold around 5.6% of the sample. Source material: PBMCs. These TCRs come from a woman aged 18 to 55 in good health.

This clonotype was counted between two and nine times. V gene TRBV7-2 combines with J gene TRBJ2-1, with 9 positions matching TRBD2. Germline loops: CDR1 SGHTA, CDR2 FQGNSA. This CDR3 spans 17 amino acids. The V segment lost 5 bases and the J segment 0 bases; nucleotides outside the gene matches: 8. The CDR3 DNA is TGTGCCAGCAGCCCACCCATTAGCGGGAGCTCCTACAATGAGCAGTTCTTC. Translated, it gives CASSPPISGSSYNEQFF.

This clonotype was seen a handful of times. The chain is built from TRBV11-2 and TRBJ2-2; no firm D call. V was cut by 1 base and J by 2 bases, with 5 bases left in between. This CDR3 is 14 amino acids long. Germline V lookup: CDR1 SGHAT, CDR2 FQNNGV. CDR3: CASSLGFNTGELFF. Here the CDR3 DNA reads TGTGCCAGCAGCTTAGGGTTTAACACCGGGGAGCTGTTTTTT.

This clonotype turned up a few times. V and J are TRBV7-9 and TRBJ1-2; 12 bases line up with TRBD1. J lost 9 bases, V lost 1 base, and 6 bases had no gene match. The germline CDR1 and CDR2 sequences are SEHNR and FQNEAQ (reference sequence). The length of the CDR3 is 15 residues. The chain's CDR3 is CASSLGGTGGSSYTF. The CDR3 DNA is TGTGCCAGCAGCTTAGGTGGGACAGGGGGCAGTAGCTACACCTTC.

The chain is built from TRBV7-2 and TRBJ2-2; 8 positions match TRBD1. Germline loops: CDR1 SGHTA, CDR2 FQGNSA. The V gene end was trimmed by 6 bases and the J gene end by 4 bases; junction bases not matched to a gene: 4. The length of the CDR3 is 14 residues. The CDR3 DNA is TGTGCCAGCAGACGCGACAGGGGCACCGGGGAGCTGTTTTTT. Its protein product is CASRRDRGTGELFF.

This clonotype occurred a few times. The chain combines TRBV10-3 with TRBJ2-2; the D gene is possibly TRBD2 (5 bases). The CDR3 totals 12 residues. The germline V and J ends were trimmed by 5 bases and 5 bases, with 6 bases remaining between them. Germline V gene data show CDR1 as ENHRY and CDR2 as SYGVKD. In nucleotides, the CDR3 is TGTGCCATCAGTAGCGGTACCGGGGAGCTGTTTTTT. Its protein is CAISSGTGELFF.

The chain is built from TRBV10-3 and TRBJ1-3; perhaps TRBD1 as D (6 bases). Germline CDR1 ENHRY, CDR2 SYGVKD. Trimming took off 4 bases at V and 0 bases at J, with 10 bases between the two ends. This CDR3 region has 15 residues. The CDR3 is CAISGLDSSGNTIYF. The CDR3 nucleotides are TGTGCCATCAGTGGTTTGGACAGCTCTGGAAACACCATATATTTT.

This chain uses TRBV27 with TRBJ2-2; no definite D call. Germline V gene data show CDR1 as MNHEY and CDR2 as SMNVEV (reference sequence). This CDR3 has 15 amino acids. Trimming cost V 5 bases and J 1 base, with 11 bases left between them. CDR3 sequence (DNA): TGTGCCAGCAGTGGACGGGTAGTGAACACCGGGGAGCTGTTTTTT. Translated: CASSGRVVNTGELFF.

This clonotype has just a few counts. The rearrangement joins TRBV27 to TRBJ1-2; 7 nucleotides align to TRBD1. The CDR3 runs 14 residues. Per germline, CDR1 MNHEY and CDR2 SMNVEV (reference sequence). The J segment lost 7 bases and the V segment lost 0 bases, leaving 5 bases of the junction unmatched. CDR3 sequence reads: CASSLSLPGGGYTF. The CDR3 DNA sequence: TGTGCCAGCAGTTTATCGCTCCCAGGGGGTGGCTACACCTTC.

The V gene is TRBV5-1, the J gene TRBJ2-3; 11 bases line up with TRBD2. CDR1 is SGHRS, CDR2 YFSETQ, per germline. This CDR3 has 16 residues. V dropped 4 bases and J dropped 2; count of bases not matched to a gene: 6. CDR3: CASSPGTSGYTDTQYF. In DNA, the CDR3 is TGCGCCAGCAGCCCTGGGACTAGCGGTTACACAGATACGCAGTATTTT.

The chain combines TRBV10-2 with TRBJ1-3; D call uncertain. The germline V gene encodes CDR1 WSHSY and CDR2 SAAADI. The CDR3 loop spans 14 amino acids. V was trimmed by 5 bases and J by 0 bases, leaving 8 bases between them. The CDR3 reads CASSMRSSGNTIYF. The CDR3 DNA sequence: TGCGCCAGCAGTATGCGGAGCTCTGGAAACACCATATATTTT.

Regarding this clonotype: A read error may produce the germline difference seen at one junction end. The rearrangement joins TRBV20-1 to TRBJ1-2, with D unclear. CDR1 is DFQATT, CDR2 SNEGSKA, per germline (reference sequence). The CDR3 sequence is 12 residues long. CDR3 amino acids: CSARDPSDGYTF. The DNA of the CDR3 is TGCAGTGCTCGAGACCCCAGTGATGGCTACACCTTC.

The V and J genes are TRBV5-1 and TRBJ1-1; D gene ambiguous. Germline values: CDR1 SGHRS, CDR2 YFSETQ. Trimming took off 5 bases at V and 0 bases at J, with 11 bases between the two ends. This CDR3 is 14 amino acids long. CDR3 coding DNA: TGCGCCAGCAGTAGGGAACTGCTGAACACTGAAGCTTTCTTT. It specifies CASSRELLNTEAFF.

Only a few counts were recorded for this clonotype. The chain links TRBV20-1 to TRBJ2-7, with 10 positions matching TRBD2. In germline, CDR1 is DFQATT, CDR2 SNEGSKA (reference sequence). The CDR3 is 15 amino acids. Unmatched junction bases numbered 6, after V lost 4 bases and J lost 0 bases. CDR3 residues: CSAKRTSGYSYEQYF. The CDR3, as DNA: TGCAGTGCTAAACGGACTAGCGGTTACTCCTACGAGCAGTACTTC.

This clonotype showed up many times. The CDR3 region is CSAPVQGAGNTIYF. The CDR3 bases are TGCAGTGCCCCTGTACAGGGAGCTGGAAACACCATATATTTT. This chain joins TRBV20-1 and TRBJ1-3, with D perhaps TRBD1 (6 bases). V lost 6 bases, J lost 2 bases, and 14 bases lay in between. The CDR3 has 14 amino acids. In germline, CDR1 is DFQATT, CDR2 SNEGSKA (reference sequence).

This clonotype was recorded once. V gene TRBV5-1 combines with J gene TRBJ1-1; 8 positions match TRBD1. This CDR3 spans 14 amino acids. Germline trimming cut 5 bases from V and 1 base from J; bases unmatched to any gene: 4. CDR1 is SGHRS and CDR2 is YFSETQ in the germline V gene. The CDR3 here is CASRNQGANTEAFF. The CDR3 DNA reads as TGCGCCAGCAGAAACCAGGGGGCGAACACTGAAGCTTTCTTT.

This clonotype was counted at least ten times. The J gene is TRBJ1-4, the V gene TRBV2; D not resolved. V was pared by 6 bases and J by 3 bases, with 8 bases between. CDR1 SNHLY and CDR2 FYNNEI come from the germline V gene. The CDR3 extends over 13 amino acids. The CDR3 loop reads CASRIGSNEKLFF. CDR3 DNA: TGTGCCAGCAGAATAGGGTCTAATGAAAAACTGTTTTTT.